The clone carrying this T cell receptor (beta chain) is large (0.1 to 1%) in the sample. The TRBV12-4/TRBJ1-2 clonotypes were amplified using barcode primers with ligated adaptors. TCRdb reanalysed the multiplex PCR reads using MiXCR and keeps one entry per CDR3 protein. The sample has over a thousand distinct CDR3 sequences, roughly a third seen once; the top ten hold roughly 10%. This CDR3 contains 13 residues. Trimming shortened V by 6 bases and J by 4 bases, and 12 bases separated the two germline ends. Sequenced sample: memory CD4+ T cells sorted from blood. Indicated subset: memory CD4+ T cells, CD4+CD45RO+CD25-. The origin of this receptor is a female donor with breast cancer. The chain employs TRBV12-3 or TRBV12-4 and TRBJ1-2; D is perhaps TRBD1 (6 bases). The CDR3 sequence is CASRTGPGYGYTF. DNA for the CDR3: TGTGCCAGCAGGACAGGCCCTGGCTATGGCTACACCTTC.